What follows are 21 T cell receptor beta chains derived from one specimen sequenced in a study of technical replicates of blood from a few donors. Sequenced by immunoSEQ multiplex PCR; TCRdb stores in-frame clones only, minus some. Of about 80,000 clones in the sample, roughly 96% were seen once. The sample was T cells isolated from PBMCs. The receptors here all came from a human donor in good health.

With respect to this clone: Germline and junction disagree at one end, which may indicate a read error. The J gene is TRBJ2-1, the V gene TRBV20-1, with D unresolved. Per germline, CDR1 DFQATT and CDR2 SNEGSKA (reference sequence). This CDR3 comprises 11 residues. The CDR3 DNA is TGCAGTGCTAGTTCCTATAATGAGCAGTTCTTC. Encoded protein: CSASSYNEQFF.

V gene TRBV28 combines with J gene TRBJ2-7, with D perhaps matching TRBD1 (5 bases). The V and J ends lost 4 bases and 5 bases respectively, with 21 bases between them. Germline V lookup: CDR1 MDHEN, CDR2 SYDVKM. The CDR3 runs to 16 residues. Here the CDR3 reads CASSSLAWTYKDEQYF. CDR3 DNA: TGTGCCAGCAGTTCCCTGGCGTGGACATACAAGGACGAGCAGTACTTC.

The V and J genes are TRBV28 and TRBJ1-1, with a weak D call TRBD1 (5 bases). Germline V gene data show CDR1 as MDHEN and CDR2 as SYDVKM. The CDR3 contains 14 residues. V was pared by 7 bases and J by 0 bases, with 12 bases between. The CDR3, as DNA: TGTGCCAGCATCTGGGAGGGACTGAACACTGAAGCTTTCTTT. It translates to CASIWEGLNTEAFF.

The chain links TRBV9 to TRBJ2-1; possibly TRBD2 for D (6 bases). The CDR3 sequence is 14 residues long. Trimming left V 4 bases short and J 6 bases short, with 14 bases between. Per the germline V gene, CDR1 is SGDLS and CDR2 is YYNGEE. CDR3 DNA sequence: TGTGCCAGCAGCCCGGGACTTGGGGGCAATGAGCAGTTCTTC. It is translated as CASSPGLGGNEQFF.

The rearrangement links TRBV5-6 to TRBJ1-2, with 8 positions matching TRBD1. V dropped 2 bases and J dropped 4; count of bases not matched to a gene: 13. Germline loops: CDR1 SGHDT, CDR2 YYEEEE. The CDR3 is 17 amino acids. This CDR3 reads CASSLSDLDRGGYGYTF. CDR3 nucleotide sequence: TGTGCCAGCAGCTTAAGTGATCTAGACAGGGGCGGCTATGGCTACACCTTC.

The chain has TRBV4-1 and TRBJ2-3, with 7 bases fitting TRBD1. J was trimmed by 0 bases and V by 2 bases; bases with no gene match: 5. Germline CDR1 MGHRA, CDR2 YSYEKL. The CDR3 runs 16 residues. This chain's CDR3 is CASSQKGASSTDTQYF. In DNA, the CDR3 is TGCGCCAGCAGCCAAAAGGGGGCCTCTAGCACAGATACGCAGTATTTT.

The gene calls are TRBV6-1 and TRBJ1-2, with D maybe TRBD1 (5 bases). With 1 base removed from V and 2 bases from J, the gap between germline ends came to 8 bases. The CDR3 length is 14 residues. Germline V gives CDR1 MNHNS, CDR2 SASEGT. CDR3: CASSEGQPNYGYTF. The CDR3 DNA is TGTGCCAGCAGTGAAGGACAGCCAAACTATGGCTACACCTTC.

The chain combines TRBV6-5 with TRBJ2-2; maybe TRBD2 (6 bases). The CDR3 is 14 residues long. V was trimmed by 7 bases and J by 1 base, leaving 10 bases between them. The germline CDR1 and CDR2 sequences are MNHEY and SVGAGI. This chain's CDR3 is CASKGTVNTGELFF. CDR3 nucleotide sequence: TGTGCCAGCAAAGGGACTGTGAACACCGGGGAGCTGTTTTTT.

The J gene is TRBJ1-2, the V gene TRBV9, with 8 nucleotides matching TRBD1. CDR3 length equals 15 residues. The V gene's germline CDR1 is SGDLS and CDR2 YYNGEE. J was trimmed by 3 bases and V by 2 bases; bases with no gene match: 6. The CDR3 nucleotides read TGTGCCAGCAGCGTTGAGGGACAGGAAGACTATGGCTACACCTTC. Its protein product is CASSVEGQEDYGYTF.

The J gene is TRBJ1-1, the V gene TRBV4-1; a weak D match, TRBD1 (5 bases). Trimming removed 1 base at V and 0 bases at J, with 9 bases between. CDR1 and CDR2 (germline): MGHRA, YSYEKL. CDR3 length: 15 residues. CDR3 amino acids: CASSQVRGMNTEAFF. The CDR3 DNA reads TGCGCCAGCAGCCAAGTTCGGGGGATGAACACTGAAGCTTTCTTT.

This chain connects TRBV28 to TRBJ1-2; 7 nucleotides line up with TRBD1. The CDR3 is made up of 14 amino acids. Germline lookup yields CDR1 MDHEN and CDR2 SYDVKM. The J segment lost 5 bases and the V segment lost 8 bases, leaving 11 bases of the junction unmatched. CDR3 residues: CASYPNGQEYGYTF. As DNA, the CDR3 is TGTGCCAGCTATCCGAATGGACAGGAGTATGGCTACACCTTC.

The chain combines TRBV9 with TRBJ2-3; 7 nucleotides line up with TRBD2. This CDR3 contains 15 residues. Germline CDR1 reads SGDLS; CDR2 reads YYNGEE. V shed 3 bases and J 1 base; nucleotides not matched to a gene: 5. The CDR3 sequence: CASSGGRRGTDTQYF. Written as DNA, the CDR3 is TGTGCCAGCAGCGGCGGGAGAAGGGGCACAGATACGCAGTATTTT.

This rearrangement joins TRBV6-1 to TRBJ2-5, with D possibly being TRBD2 (7 bases). CDR1 MNHNS and CDR2 SASEGT come from the germline V gene. Trimming cost V 3 bases and J 5 bases, with 13 bases left between them. The CDR3 extends over 14 amino acids. The CDR3 loop reads CASSDAGARETQYF. In DNA, the CDR3 is TGTGCCAGCAGTGACGCGGGGGCGCGGGAGACCCAGTACTTC.

The chain combines TRBV7-9 with TRBJ1-2; D possibly corresponds to TRBD1 (5 bases). From germline, CDR1 is SEHNR and CDR2 FQNEAQ (reference sequence). This CDR3 comprises 14 residues. The V gene lost 7 bases and the J gene lost 3 bases, with 15 bases spanning the gap. The CDR3 reads CASTLNWGDYGYTF. Written as DNA, the CDR3 is TGTGCCAGCACCCTAAACTGGGGGGACTATGGCTACACCTTC.

This clone showed up just once. V and J are TRBV5-6 and TRBJ2-7; D call uncertain. V was pared by 2 bases and J by 7 bases, with 7 bases between. Germline values: CDR1 SGHDT, CDR2 YYEEEE. The CDR3 consists of 11 residues. The CDR3 DNA reads as TGTGCCAGCAGCTTCAGGCAGGAGCAGTACTTC. Its protein is CASSFRQEQYF.

This clone has a single count. The chain uses TRBV18 and TRBJ2-7, with D possibly matching TRBD2 (5 bases). Germline-derived CDR1 and CDR2 are KGHSH and LQKENI. Trimming left V 3 bases short and J 6 bases short, with 15 bases between. The CDR3 extends over 14 amino acids. In nucleotides, the CDR3 is TGTGCCAGCTCACCGGAGGTGGATACGGGCGAGCAGTACTTC. Its translation is CASSPEVDTGEQYF.

The gene calls are TRBV2 and TRBJ2-5; D gene ambiguous. The V and J ends lost 8 bases and 5 bases respectively, with 9 bases between them. The CDR3 sequence is 11 residues long. Germline V gives CDR1 SNHLY, CDR2 FYNNEI. In nucleotides, the CDR3 is TGTGCCAGCGCAGTGATGGAGACCCAGTACTTC. Translated, it gives CASAVMETQYF.

The gene calls are TRBV6-1 and TRBJ2-6; 12 bases line up with TRBD2. V was clipped by 3 bases and J by 0 bases; unmatched bases: 6. CDR1 and CDR2 (germline): MNHNS, SASEGT. The CDR3 length is 19 residues. This CDR3 reads CASSDERLAGASGANVLTF. DNA for the CDR3: TGTGCCAGCAGTGACGAAAGACTAGCGGGGGCCTCTGGGGCCAACGTCCTGACTTTC.

The rearrangement links TRBV5-4 to TRBJ2-1, with a possible D match to TRBD2 (5 bases). Germline V gives CDR1 SGHNT, CDR2 YYREEE (reference sequence). The CDR3 is 15 amino acids. V lost 4 bases and J 6 bases, leaving 17 bases between the germline ends. The CDR3 DNA reads TGTGCCAGCAGCGAGCAAGGACTGACTCTCAATGAGCAGTTCTTC. It codes for CASSEQGLTLNEQFF.

The chain couples TRBV6-6 to TRBJ1-5; D not certain. Germline V CDR1 and CDR2: MNHNY, SVGAGI (reference sequence). The CDR3 length is 13 residues. V shed 7 bases and J shed 6 bases, with 13 bases lying between them. The CDR3: CASTATSRQPQHF. CDR3 coding DNA: TGTGCCAGCACTGCTACTAGTCGTCAGCCCCAGCATTTT.

The rearrangement uses TRBV11-3 and TRBJ2-1, with D possibly matching TRBD2 (5 bases). Trimming stripped 5 bases from V and 6 bases from J, with 11 bases between. Germline CDR1 reads SGHNT; CDR2 reads YENEEA. The CDR3 spans 13 residues. As DNA, the CDR3 is TGTGCCAGCAGCGATTCGGGGATCAATGAGCAGTTCTTC. The encoded protein is CASSDSGINEQFF.